Listed below are T cell receptor beta chains from one sample, sequenced in a study of T cells after yellow fever vaccination. One entry per CDR3 protein, called by TCRdb with MiXCR from the 5' RACE reads. The sample comprises approximately 550,000 distinct CDR3 sequences, roughly 14% of which are singletons, and over 11% rests with the top ten. Specimen: PBMCs, collected on the day of the yellow fever booster vaccination. These receptors came from a man younger than 45 who received the YFV17D yellow fever vaccine. Each CDR3 is given with its conserved first and last residue. Each record gives: J gene, D gene, V gene, CDR3 length, clone size, CDR3 protein, CDR3 DNA. The D gene is left open where the match is weak. Expanded clones are given a class, and other clones once, few, many or no size at all.

j_gene: TRBJ2-7; d_gene: NA; v_gene: TRBV12-3/TRBV12-4; len: 11; abundance: few; CDR3aa: CASSDREEQYF; CDR3nt: TGTGCCAGCAGCGACCGGGAGGAGCAGTACTTC
j_gene: TRBJ2-1; d_gene: TRBD1; v_gene: TRBV7-2; len: 13; abundance: NA; CDR3aa: CASSSYRDRTEFF; CDR3nt: TGTGCCAGCAGCTCGTACCGGGACAGGACCGAGTTCTTC
j_gene: TRBJ2-6; d_gene: NA; v_gene: TRBV5-1; len: 15; abundance: NA; CDR3aa: CASWDGYSGANVLTF; CDR3nt: TGCGCCAGCTGGGATGGATACTCTGGGGCCAACGTCCTGACTTTC
j_gene: TRBJ2-7; d_gene: TRBD2; v_gene: TRBV4-2; len: 16; abundance: NA; CDR3aa: CASSQVIAGVPYEQYF; CDR3nt: TGTGCCAGCAGCCAAGTGATTGCGGGGGTACCCTACGAGCAGTACTTC
j_gene: TRBJ2-7; d_gene: TRBD2; v_gene: TRBV7-2; len: 17; abundance: once; CDR3aa: CASSLLAGPGPPYEQYF; CDR3nt: TGTGCCAGCAGCCTCCTAGCGGGCCCGGGACCCCCCTACGAGCAGTACTTC
j_gene: TRBJ2-3; d_gene: TRBD2; v_gene: TRBV11-2; len: 16; abundance: few; CDR3aa: CASSPPGRERTDTQYF; CDR3nt: TGTGCCAGCAGCCCTCCCGGGCGGGAGCGCACAGATACGCAGTATTTT
j_gene: TRBJ1-6; d_gene: NA; v_gene: TRBV25-1; len: 14; abundance: many; CDR3aa: CASSKGALNSPLHF; CDR3nt: TGTGCCAGCAGTAAAGGGGCCCTAAATTCACCCCTCCACTTT
j_gene: TRBJ2-7; d_gene: NA; v_gene: TRBV10-3; len: 13; abundance: few; CDR3aa: CAISEGVRYEQYF; CDR3nt: TGTGCCATCAGTGAAGGTGTCAGATACGAGCAGTACTTC
j_gene: TRBJ2-5; d_gene: NA; v_gene: TRBV12-3/TRBV12-4; len: 14; abundance: NA; CDR3aa: CASSFRRAEETQYF; CDR3nt: TGTGCCAGCAGTTTTAGGAGGGCGGAAGAGACCCAGTACTTC
j_gene: TRBJ2-7; d_gene: NA; v_gene: TRBV18; len: 18; abundance: NA; CDR3aa: CASSRRGEDRSGSYEQYF; CDR3nt: TGTGCCAGCTCACGAAGGGGGGAGGACAGGTCCGGATCCTACGAGCAGTACTTC
j_gene: TRBJ2-3; d_gene: TRBD2; v_gene: TRBV7-9; len: 16; abundance: few; CDR3aa: CASSFLAGWGTDTQYF; CDR3nt: TGTGCCAGCAGCTTCCTAGCGGGATGGGGAACAGATACGCAGTATTTT
j_gene: TRBJ2-7; d_gene: TRBD1; v_gene: TRBV6-1; len: 14; abundance: many; CDR3aa: CASRLGTGAYEQYF; CDR3nt: TGTGCCAGCAGGCTCGGGACAGGGGCGTACGAGCAGTACTTC
j_gene: TRBJ2-7; d_gene: NA; v_gene: TRBV5-4; len: 13; abundance: NA; CDR3aa: CASNRLGVHEQYF; CDR3nt: TGTGCCAGCAACCGACTCGGGGTCCACGAGCAGTACTTC